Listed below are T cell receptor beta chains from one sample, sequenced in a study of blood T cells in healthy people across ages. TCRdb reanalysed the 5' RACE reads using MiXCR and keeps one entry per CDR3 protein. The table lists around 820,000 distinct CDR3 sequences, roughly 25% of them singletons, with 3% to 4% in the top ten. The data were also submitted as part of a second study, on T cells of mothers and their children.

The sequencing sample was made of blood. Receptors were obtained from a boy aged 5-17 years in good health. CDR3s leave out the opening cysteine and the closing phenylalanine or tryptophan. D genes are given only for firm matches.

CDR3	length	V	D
ASSILGLAGDSYNEQF	16	TRBV12-3/TRBV12-4	TRBD2
ASSLEAGAVDEQY	13	TRBV4-2	-
ASSYSGGETNEKLF	14	TRBV6-5	-
ASREGRTPFPLY	12	TRBV2	-
ASSLQRGHTDTQY	13	TRBV28	TRBD2
ASSTGVQETQY	11	TRBV6-6	-
ASSEEGADEQY	11	TRBV9	TRBD1
ASSKMKGLLHEQY	13	TRBV21-1	-
SPLSPEAF	8	TRBV20-1	-
ASSLGSGVEQY	11	TRBV27	-
ASSLRGTVAYEQY	13	TRBV11-2	-
ASRRTGGTYEQY	12	TRBV12-3/TRBV12-4	TRBD1
ASSPEGWGEKLF	12	TRBV4-2	-
ASSGTAEQF	9	TRBV2	TRBD1
ASSPVRTGNTEAF	13	TRBV28	-
ASSGLAGVPSETQY	14	TRBV2	TRBD2
SAQLGMGLQETQY	13	TRBV20-1	-
ASSSPPTGGMVRNAQY	16	TRBV5-1	TRBD1
ASSKQGAGGELF	12	TRBV7-2	TRBD1
ASSLGPDRVNEKLF	14	TRBV28	TRBD1
ASSYWGGETQY	11	TRBV6-2/TRBV6-3	TRBD2
ASSLGGGEGDIQY	13	TRBV7-6	-